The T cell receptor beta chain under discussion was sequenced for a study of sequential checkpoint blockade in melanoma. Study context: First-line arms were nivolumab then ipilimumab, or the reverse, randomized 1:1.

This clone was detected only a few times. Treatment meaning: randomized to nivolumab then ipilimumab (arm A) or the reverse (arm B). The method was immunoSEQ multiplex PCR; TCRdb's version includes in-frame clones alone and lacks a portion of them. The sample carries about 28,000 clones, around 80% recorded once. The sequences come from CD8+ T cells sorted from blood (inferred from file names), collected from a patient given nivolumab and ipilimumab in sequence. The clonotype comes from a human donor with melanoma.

CDR3 nucleotides: TGCGCCAGCAGCCCCGTGGAGGGGCACACTGAAGCTTTCTTT. This translates into CASSPVEGHTEAFF. The chain employs TRBV4-1 and TRBJ1-1, with D possibly matching TRBD1 (5 bases). The germline CDR1 and CDR2 sequences are MGHRA and YSYEKL. The CDR3 contains 14 residues. V was clipped by 4 bases and J by 3 bases, with 12 bases between them.